The T cell receptor (beta chain) described here comes from a study of tumor T cells in aggressive B-cell lymphoma (dated by TCRdb to 2017 to 2019). The library was built by means of the immunoSEQ multiplex PCR assay. This is the immuneACCESS table as TCRdb keeps it, with only in-frame sequences that have V and J called. A part of the clones is gone; compared with another copy, unresolved V genes explain less than half, and the rest is unexplained. In this sample the table shows 2,900 or so clones, approximately 80% of which occur a single time. About a sixth of the sample rests with the top ten. Counted from cysteine to phenylalanine, this CDR3 has 14 amino acids. CDR3 DNA is the only sequence kept; it has 42 bases, read in frame from the first base. According to the germline V gene, CDR1 reads SQVTM and CDR2 reads ANQGSEA. V and J lose 2 bases and 4 bases, and a span of 14 bases separates them. Regarding this clone: Its antigen target is currently unknown. The input lacks base qualities; no much larger clone sits a single base away.

The sample comprised tumor tissue. The rearranged chain carries TRBV29-1 and TRBJ1-1; the D gene is unclear. The TCR sequence derives from an adult with diffuse large B cell lymphoma. At the DNA level, the sequence is TGCAGCGTTGAATCGCCCGCAGGAATCACTGAAGCTTTCTTT. Its protein reads: CSVESPAGITEAFF.